The 21 T cell receptor beta chains presented below share a single source sample, sequenced in a study of T cells in Graves' hyperthyroidism and ophthalmopathy. Researchers amplified the TCR beta CDR3 regions from RNA transcripts. HTBI primers were the set used in a first-round RT-PCR of the TCR CDR3. TCRdb re-analysed the multiplex PCR reads in MiXCR, keeping a single row per CDR3 protein. This sample has around 240,000 distinct CDR3 sequences, with roughly 14% found just once. Sequenced material: blood. Receptor source: a woman between 40 and 55 years old with Graves' hyperthyroidism that later progressed to Graves' ophthalmopathy.

Concerning this clonotype: It is likely a read error, because the conserved phenylalanine at the end of the CDR3 is missing. Because the CDR3's place on the DNA is in doubt, the DNA is left out and the CDR3 is given as listed by TCRdb. The gene calls are TRBV11-2 and TRBJ2-5; no DNA check was done on the table's D call, TRBD2. Looked up from germline, CDR1 is SGHAT and CDR2 is FQNNGV. Inclusive of both ends, the CDR3 amounts to 16 amino acids. CDR3 residues: CASSLVWTSARETRYV.

This clonotype was counted only a few times. The rearrangement joins TRBV9 to TRBJ2-1, with TRBD2 matching 10 bases. V shed 0 bases, J shed 10 bases, and the junction held 4 bases outside the gene matches. The CDR3 covers 14 residues. Germline CDR1 SGDLS, CDR2 YYNGEE. The CDR3 sequence: CASSVASGRSEQFF. The CDR3 DNA is TGTGCCAGCAGCGTAGCTAGCGGGAGATCCGAGCAGTTCTTC.

As DNA, the CDR3 is TGTGCCAGCAGTGAACGTCGACAGGGCGAGGGCACCGGGGAGCTGTTTTTT. Protein product: CASSERRQGEGTGELFF. The chain employs TRBV6-4 and TRBJ2-2; 7 bases map to TRBD1. This CDR3 is built from 17 residues. Germline V gene sequence: CDR1 MRHNA, CDR2 SNTAGT. Unmatched junction bases numbered 11, after V lost 3 bases and J lost 4 bases.

This clonotype was seen repeatedly, ten times or more. The CDR3 spells CASSLLGTSSGHEQFF. The CDR3 DNA sequence: TGTGCCAGCAGTTTATTGGGGACTAGTTCAGGTCATGAGCAGTTCTTC. The chain is built from TRBV28 and TRBJ2-1; the match to TRBD2 covers 8 bases. CDR3 length equals 16 residues. V lost 1 base and J lost 8; bases outside the gene matches: 10. CDR1 is MDHEN and CDR2 is SYDVKM in the germline V gene.

About this clonotype: This may arise from a read error, as a much more abundant clone is one base away. V gene TRBV5-1 combines with J gene TRBJ1-3; D not certain. From germline, CDR1 is SGHRS and CDR2 YFSETQ. V dropped 4 bases and J dropped 3 bases, with 11 bases sitting between them. The CDR3 spans 14 residues. CDR3 DNA: TGCGCCAGCAGCCCATGGGAAGGTGGAAACACCATATATTTT. The encoded protein is CASSPWEGGNTIYF.

This sequence joins TRBV5-1 and TRBJ2-2; D ambiguous. Trimming pared 1 base from V and 0 bases from J, leaving 10 bases between. The CDR3 is made up of 16 amino acids. Germline V lookup: CDR1 SGHRS, CDR2 YFSETQ. CDR3 in DNA: TGCGCCAGCAGCTTGTCTAGACATTCGAACACCGGGGAGCTGTTTTTT. Translating it yields CASSLSRHSNTGELFF.

This clonotype was recorded at least ten times. V usage is TRBV11-2 and J usage is TRBJ2-7; TRBD1 aligns across 9 bases. Germline CDR1 SGHAT, CDR2 FQNNGV. Trimming removed 5 bases from V and 5 bases from J; junction bases left unmatched: 10. This CDR3 has 15 residues. The CDR3 protein is CASSPQGAAVDEQYF. CDR3 nucleotide sequence: TGTGCCAGCAGCCCACAGGGGGCGGCTGTGGACGAGCAGTACTTC.

This clonotype was seen ten or more times. The rearrangement joins TRBV6-1 to TRBJ1-2; 12 bases align to TRBD1. CDR1 is MNHNS, CDR2 SASEGT, per germline. V trimming: 6 bases; J trimming: 2 bases; junction bases outside the gene matches: 10. The CDR3 is 17 residues long. CDR3 bases: TGTGCCAGCAGCCTCCCCCCGGGACAGGGGGCAAACTATGGCTACACCTTC. It codes for CASSLPPGQGANYGYTF.

This clonotype has more than one count but fewer than ten. This chain joins TRBV5-1 and TRBJ2-6; 7 positions match TRBD2. Germline CDR1 SGHRS, CDR2 YFSETQ. The CDR3 sequence is 16 residues long. Trimming at V came to 3 bases and at J to 3 bases, leaving 6 bases not matched to a gene. The CDR3 loop is CASSSAGAVGANVLTF. CDR3 nucleotides: TGCGCCAGCAGCTCTGCGGGAGCGGTTGGGGCCAACGTCCTGACTTTC.

This clonotype was observed at least ten times. This chain links TRBV14 with TRBJ2-3, with TRBD2 matching 9 bases. V shed 1 base, J shed 4 bases, and the junction held 3 bases outside the gene matches. The germline CDR1 and CDR2 sequences are SGHDN and FVKESK. The length of the CDR3 is 15 residues. The CDR3 reads CASSQVAGVSDTQYF. DNA of the CDR3: TGTGCCAGCAGCCAAGTAGCGGGAGTGTCAGATACGCAGTATTTT.

The V call is TRBV14, the J call TRBJ2-1, with TRBD2 identical over 8 bases. Germline lookup yields CDR1 SGHDN and CDR2 FVKESK. V trimming: 2 bases; J trimming: 10 bases; junction bases outside the gene matches: 10. This CDR3 is built from 15 residues. The CDR3 protein is CASSQQALTSDEQFF. CDR3 nucleotide sequence: TGTGCCAGCAGCCAACAAGCCTTGACTAGCGACGAGCAGTTCTTC.

This clonotype was seen repeatedly, ten times or more. V usage is TRBV19 and J usage is TRBJ2-7; weak D call: TRBD2 (5 bases). This CDR3 comprises 14 residues. The V and J ends lost 5 bases and 4 bases respectively, with 15 bases between them. Germline V CDR1 and CDR2: LNHDA, SQIVND (reference sequence). CDR3 sequence reads: CASSPRASTYEQYF. CDR3 bases: TGTGCCAGTAGTCCGAGGGCCTCTACGTACGAGCAGTACTTC.

This clonotype has at least ten counts. This chain links TRBV10-3 with TRBJ1-5; D gene ambiguous. Germline assignment: CDR1 ENHRY and CDR2 SYGVKD. CDR3 length: 12 amino acids. V lost 3 bases and J 7 bases, leaving 7 bases between the germline ends. CDR3 loop: CAISDGEQPQHF. The CDR3, as DNA: TGTGCCATCAGTGACGGTGAGCAGCCCCAGCATTTT.

This clonotype has a count of ten or more. The J gene is TRBJ2-3, the V gene TRBV11-2, with 9 bases matching TRBD2. V gave up 3 bases and J gave up 0 bases; unmatched junction bases: 1. CDR3 size: 15 residues. Per germline, CDR1 SGHAT and CDR2 FQNNGV. The CDR3 region has the DNA TGTGCCAGCAGCTTCACTAGCGGGAGCACAGATACGCAGTATTTT. Its translation: CASSFTSGSTDTQYF.

This clonotype came up a few times. This may be a read error, as it is one base from a much larger clone. CDR3 amino acids: CASSLGTSGSTRELFF. The DNA for the CDR3 is TGTGCCAGCAGCTTAGGGACTAGCGGGAGCACCCGGGAGCTGTTTTTT. V gene TRBV11-2 combines with J gene TRBJ2-2; the match to TRBD2 covers 13 bases. CDR3 length: 16 amino acids. The germline CDR1 and CDR2 sequences are SGHAT and FQNNGV.

In this sample, this clonotype turned up a few times. The junction shows a germline mismatch at one end, possibly a read error. This chain connects TRBV11-2 to TRBJ2-7, with D perhaps assigned TRBD1 or TRBD2 (5 bases each). Germline lookup yields CDR1 SGHAT and CDR2 FQNNGV. This CDR3 contains 13 residues. CDR3 nucleotides: TGTGCCAGCAGCTGGGGGTCTAACTACAAGCAGTACTTC. Protein: CASSWGSNYKQYF.

The sample holds many counts of this clonotype. The CDR3 DNA follows: TGTGCCAGCAGTCACTGGACTAGCGGGACTGAGACCCAGTACTTC. It translates to CASSHWTSGTETQYF. V and J are TRBV2 and TRBJ2-5, with 12 positions matching TRBD2. The CDR3 has 15 residues. V shed 5 bases, J shed 5 bases, and the junction held 6 bases outside the gene matches. Germline V CDR1 and CDR2: SNHLY, FYNNEI.

This clonotype has ten or more counts. The chain uses TRBV7-3 and TRBJ2-3; 8 bases match TRBD2. V was pared by 5 bases and J by 0 bases, with 4 bases of the junction left unmatched. The CDR3 contains 15 residues. Germline loops: CDR1 SGHTA, CDR2 FQGTGA. The CDR3 sequence is CASSPSGQSTDTQYF. In DNA, the CDR3 is TGTGCCAGCAGCCCTAGCGGGCAAAGCACAGATACGCAGTATTTT.

This clonotype was seen ten or more times. The rearrangement uses TRBV29-1 and TRBJ2-1; TRBD2 matches 7 bases. The CDR3 spans 13 residues. Trimming removed 3 bases from V and 8 bases from J; junction bases left unmatched: 7. The V gene's germline CDR1 is SQVTM and CDR2 ANQGSEA. The CDR3 region has the DNA TGCAGCGTTGAGGCGGGAGTTATCGATGAGCAGTTCTTC. Translating gives CSVEAGVIDEQFF.

Ten or more counts support this clonotype. The CDR3 reads CASSLLSGSGELFF. The CDR3 nucleotides are TGTGCCAGCAGTTTACTTAGCGGGAGTGGGGAGCTGTTTTTT. V and J are TRBV28 and TRBJ2-2; 9 nucleotides line up with TRBD2. Looked up from germline, CDR1 is MDHEN and CDR2 is SYDVKM. V lost 2 bases and J lost 8; bases outside the gene matches: 3. CDR3 length equals 14 residues.

This clonotype was detected once. The chain combines TRBV18 with TRBJ1-4; no clear D. Germline-derived CDR1 and CDR2 are KGHSH and LQKENI. The CDR3 runs 15 residues. V was pared by 4 bases and J by 5 bases, with 14 bases between. The DNA for the CDR3 is TGTGCCAGCTCACTTTCTCCCCTGGGGAATGAAAAACTGTTTTTT. Translating it yields CASSLSPLGNEKLFF.